This T cell receptor (beta chain) was obtained from a study of technical replicates of blood from several donors (dated by TCRdb to the late 2010s). Library generation was performed with the immunoSEQ multiplex PCR assay. TCRdb re-hosts the immuneACCESS table, in-frame sequences only. Its copies lack some clones; in the studies checked, an unresolved V gene accounts for under half of them, and the cause for the rest is not known. The sample records approximately 68,000 clones, 95% to 97% of which are singletons. 0.25% to 0.35% of the sample is in the top ten clones. Concerning this clone: Its target antigen remains unknown. Base qualities are not recorded, but no much larger clone differs from it by a single base.

The CDR3 holds 13 amino acids from the cysteine to the phenylalanine. Kept here is only the CDR3 DNA, which spans 39 bases and is read in frame from base 1. The germline ends are 7 bases apart after V is trimmed by 1 base and J by 5 bases. The CDR1 and CDR2 encoded by the germline V gene are SGHDT and YYEEEE. Sample: T cells isolated from PBMCs. This TCR derives from a human donor in good health. This receptor chain uses TRBV5-6 and TRBJ1-5; the D gene cannot be named for sure. The nucleotide sequence reads as follows: TGTGCCAGCAGCTTGATCGGGGATCAGCCCCAGCATTTT. Its protein product is CASSLIGDQPQHF.